This T cell receptor beta chain was identified during a study of T-cell memory formation after mild COVID-19. Study-wide points: Clones shrinking from day 15 to 85 showed even CD4/CD8 mixes; later expanders tilted CD4+. For contracting clones, CD4+ ones sat mainly in CM and EM, CD8+ in EMRA.

By share of the sample, this clonotype is medium-sized. What it binds is unknown. V dropped 4 bases and J dropped 7 bases, with 22 bases sitting between them. The CDR3 length is 16 residues. Per germline, CDR1 MGHRA and CDR2 YSYEKL. From 5'RACE with constant-segment primers came TCR alpha and TCR beta cDNA libraries that carried sample barcodes and UMIs. TCRdb processed the 5' RACE reads anew with MiXCR; each CDR3 protein has one entry. The data show roughly 5,000 distinct CDR3 sequences, with about 42% seen just once and roughly 2.5% held by the top ten. The J gene is TRBJ2-5, the V gene TRBV4-1; maybe TRBD2 (5 bases). The specimen sequenced was PBMCs or a T cell subset sorted from them (not recorded which). The origin of this receptor is an adult who had mild COVID-19 (a few samples of this study predate the infection). Cell type and time point are not known. DNA of the CDR3: TGCGCCAGCAGCCCACATCATATCCGTAGCGCGGGGACCCAGTACTTC. As protein: CASSPHHIRSAGTQYF.